One sample yielded the 13 T cell receptor beta chains listed below, sequenced in a study of blood T cells in healthy people across ages. Using a J-beta primer mix together with a sample-barcoded 5' primer, a second PCR was run for roughly 6 to 11 cycles. TCRdb itself ran the 5' RACE reads through MiXCR, one entry per CDR3 protein. This table has around 990,000 distinct CDR3 sequences, around two fifths appearing once. The material sequenced was blood. These receptors were taken from a man younger than 35 in good health.

The CDR3 DNA reads as TGTGCCAGCAGTTCCGACAGTAAAGGGGCCCAGTACTTC. Translation: CASSSDSKGAQYF. This chain joins TRBV27 and TRBJ2-5; a weak D match, TRBD1 (5 bases). Trimming cost V 4 bases and J 9 bases, with 15 bases left between them. Germline lookup yields CDR1 MNHEY and CDR2 SMNVEV (reference sequence). This CDR3 comprises 13 residues.

This clonotype appeared a few times. V gene TRBV2 combines with J gene TRBJ1-6; the D is unclear. Trimming took 6 bases from V and 11 from J, leaving 5 bases between them. Germline lookup yields CDR1 SNHLY and CDR2 FYNNEI. The CDR3 runs 10 residues. CDR3 bases: TGTGCCAGCAGGGGCCCACCCCTCCACTTT. Residues: CASRGPPLHF.

The V gene is TRBV4-3, the J gene TRBJ2-7; 7 bases match TRBD2. J lost 0 bases, V lost 0 bases, and 5 bases had no gene match. Germline lookup yields CDR1 LGHNA and CDR2 YSLEER. This CDR3 is built from 16 residues. CDR3 region: CASSQDLGEGSYEQYF. In DNA form, the CDR3 reads TGCGCCAGCAGCCAAGATTTGGGGGAGGGCTCCTACGAGCAGTACTTC.

The V and J genes are TRBV5-1 and TRBJ1-2; D perhaps matches TRBD1 (6 bases). The V end lost 2 bases, the J end lost 8 bases, and 19 bases lay between the germline ends. CDR1 and CDR2 from the germline V gene are SGHRS and YFSETQ. The CDR3 runs 15 residues. The chain's CDR3 is CASSLAHDRLEGYTF. Written as DNA, the CDR3 is TGCGCCAGCAGCTTAGCCCACGACAGGCTGGAAGGCTACACCTTC.

The chain uses TRBV7-9 and TRBJ2-3; TRBD1 matches at 10 bases. The V segment lost 5 bases and the J segment 4 bases; nucleotides outside the gene matches: 9. This CDR3 contains 16 residues. Germline CDR1 reads SEHNR; CDR2 reads FQNEAQ (reference sequence). In nucleotides, the CDR3 is TGTGCCAGCAGCCAAGGGACAGGGGTTCGGGCAGATACGCAGTATTTT. Amino acid sequence: CASSQGTGVRADTQYF. The full variable domain, its missing parts supplied by reference TRBV7-9 and TRBJ2-3, is DTGVSQNPRHKITKRGQNVTFRCDPISEHNRLYWYRQTLGQGPEFLTYFQNEAQLEKSRLLSDRFSAERPKGSFSTLEIQRTEQGDSAMYLCASSQGTGVRADTQYFGPGTRLTVL.

This clonotype was counted a few times. The V and J genes are TRBV13 and TRBJ2-1; TRBD2 matches 13 bases. The V gene end was trimmed by 7 bases and the J gene end by 9 bases; junction bases not matched to a gene: 6. The CDR3 runs 14 residues. Germline V gene lookup returns CDR1 PRHDT and CDR2 FYEKMQ (reference sequence). The DNA of the CDR3 is TGTGCCAGCACCAAACTAGCGGGGGGGCGTGAGCAGTTCTTC. Translating gives CASTKLAGGREQFF.

V is TRBV20-1 and J is TRBJ1-5; 7 nucleotides align to TRBD1. CDR1 is DFQATT, CDR2 SNEGSKA, per germline (reference sequence). The CDR3 length is 13 residues. V lost 3 bases, J lost 4 bases, and 3 bases stayed unmatched. The DNA for the CDR3 is TGCAGTGCTAGGACAGGGTTAAATCAGCCCCAGCATTTT. Translating it yields CSARTGLNQPQHF.

The J gene is TRBJ2-1, the V gene TRBV9; 12 nucleotides align to TRBD2. The CDR3 runs 15 residues. Germline values: CDR1 SGDLS, CDR2 YYNGEE. The V segment lost 2 bases and the J segment 9 bases; nucleotides outside the gene matches: 6. CDR3 in DNA: TGTGCCAGCAGCGTCCCGGGACTAGCGGGCGGTGAGCAGTTCTTC. It specifies CASSVPGLAGGEQFF.

This sequence joins TRBV28 and TRBJ2-5; perhaps TRBD1 as D (5 bases). The DNA end is a closer match to TRBJ2-7, so the J assignment may be wrong. Looked up from germline, CDR1 is MDHEN and CDR2 is SYDVKM. The CDR3 runs 12 residues. The CDR3: CASERGGYEQYF. Here the CDR3 DNA reads TGTGCCTCGGAAAGGGGCGGTTACGAGCAGTACTTC.

This clonotype has just a few counts. The J gene is TRBJ1-2, the V gene TRBV28; 8 nucleotides align to TRBD1. Germline-derived CDR1 and CDR2 are MDHEN and SYDVKM. J lost 7 bases, V lost 5 bases, and 12 bases had no gene match. There are 15 residues in the CDR3. CDR3 in DNA: TGTGCCAGCAGTCGTTCGACAGGGGCGCGAGGTGGCTACACCTTC. Translated, it gives CASSRSTGARGGYTF.

The V call is TRBV2, the J call TRBJ1-5; 9 nucleotides align to TRBD1. V was pared by 8 bases and J by 4 bases, with 3 bases of the junction left unmatched. Per the germline V gene, CDR1 is SNHLY and CDR2 is FYNNEI. CDR3 length: 13 amino acids. The CDR3 spells CASGDRENQPQHF. In DNA, the CDR3 is TGTGCCAGCGGGGACAGGGAAAATCAGCCCCAGCATTTT.

The V call is TRBV28, the J call TRBJ1-2, with a weak D call TRBD1 (5 bases). V lost 5 bases and J lost 7, with 17 bases in between. Germline V gene data show CDR1 as MDHEN and CDR2 as SYDVKM. This CDR3 comprises 14 residues. This CDR3 reads CASSPPNSRGGYTF. CDR3 in DNA: TGTGCCAGCAGTCCGCCGAACAGTAGGGGTGGCTACACCTTC.

This rearrangement joins TRBV12-3 or TRBV12-4 to TRBJ2-7; either TRBD1 or TRBD2 may supply D (5 bases each). V was trimmed by 5 bases and J by 2 bases, leaving 13 bases between them. The CDR3 has 14 amino acids. DNA of the CDR3: TGTGCCAGCAGTCCCACGGGGACGCCCTACGAGCAGTACTTC. Translating gives CASSPTGTPYEQYF.